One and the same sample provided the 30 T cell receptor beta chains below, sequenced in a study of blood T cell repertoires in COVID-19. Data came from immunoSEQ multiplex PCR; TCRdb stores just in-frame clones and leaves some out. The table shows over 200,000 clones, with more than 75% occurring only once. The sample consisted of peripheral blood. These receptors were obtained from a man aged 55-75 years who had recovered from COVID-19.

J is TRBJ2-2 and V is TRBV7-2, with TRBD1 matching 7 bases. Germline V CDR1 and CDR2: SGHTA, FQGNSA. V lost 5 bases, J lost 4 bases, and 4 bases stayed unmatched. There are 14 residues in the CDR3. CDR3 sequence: CASSRDRGTGELFF. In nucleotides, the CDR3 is TGTGCCAGCAGCCGGGACAGAGGCACCGGGGAGCTGTTTTTT.

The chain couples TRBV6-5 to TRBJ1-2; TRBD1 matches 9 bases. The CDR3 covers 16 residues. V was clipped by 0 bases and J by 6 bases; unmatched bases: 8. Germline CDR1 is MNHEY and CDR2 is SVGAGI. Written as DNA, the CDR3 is TGTGCCAGCAGTTACTCCTGGACAGGGGAAAATGATGGCTACACCTTC. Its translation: CASSYSWTGENDGYTF.

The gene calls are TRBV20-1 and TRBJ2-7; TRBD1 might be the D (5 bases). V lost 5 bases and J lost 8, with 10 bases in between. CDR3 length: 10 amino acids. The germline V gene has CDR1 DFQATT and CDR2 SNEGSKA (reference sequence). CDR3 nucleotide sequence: TGCAGTGCTCCCCAGGACAAGCAGTACTTC. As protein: CSAPQDKQYF.

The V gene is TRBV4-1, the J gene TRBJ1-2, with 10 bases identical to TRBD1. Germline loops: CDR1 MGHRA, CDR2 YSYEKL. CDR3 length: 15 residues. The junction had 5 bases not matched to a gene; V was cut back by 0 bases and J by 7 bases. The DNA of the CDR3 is TGCGCCAGCAGCCAAGAGGAGACAGGGGGCCGTGGCTACACCTTC. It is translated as CASSQEETGGRGYTF.

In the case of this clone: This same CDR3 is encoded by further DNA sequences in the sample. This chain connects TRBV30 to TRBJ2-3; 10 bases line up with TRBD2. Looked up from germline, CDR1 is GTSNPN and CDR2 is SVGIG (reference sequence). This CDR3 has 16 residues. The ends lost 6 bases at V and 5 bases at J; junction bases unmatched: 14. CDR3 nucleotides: TGTGCCTGTCCATTAGTTGTAGCGGGGGGTTTAGATACGCAGTATTTT. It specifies CACPLVVAGGLDTQYF.

CDR3 in amino acids: CATSDFTGGRSEQFF. For the CDR3, the DNA is TGTGCCACCAGTGACTTTACAGGGGGTAGGAGTGAGCAGTTCTTC. The J gene is TRBJ2-1, the V gene TRBV24-1, with 8 bases lining up with TRBD1. Unmatched junction bases numbered 10, after V lost 4 bases and J lost 9 bases. This CDR3 region has 15 residues. Per the germline V gene, CDR1 is KGHDR and CDR2 is SFDVKD.

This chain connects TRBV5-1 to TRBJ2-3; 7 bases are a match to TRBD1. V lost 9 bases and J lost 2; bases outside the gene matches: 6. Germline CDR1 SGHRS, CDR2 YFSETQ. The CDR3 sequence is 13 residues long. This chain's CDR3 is CATQTGNTDTQYF. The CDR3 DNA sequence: TGCGCCACCCAGACAGGGAACACAGATACGCAGTATTTT.

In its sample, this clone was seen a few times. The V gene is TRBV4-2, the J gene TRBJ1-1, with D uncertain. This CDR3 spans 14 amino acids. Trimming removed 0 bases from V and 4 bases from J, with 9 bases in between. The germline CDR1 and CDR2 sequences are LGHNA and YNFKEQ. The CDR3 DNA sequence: TGTGCCAGCAGCCAAGAGTCCTCCGGCACTGAAGCTTTCTTT. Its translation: CASSQESSGTEAFF.

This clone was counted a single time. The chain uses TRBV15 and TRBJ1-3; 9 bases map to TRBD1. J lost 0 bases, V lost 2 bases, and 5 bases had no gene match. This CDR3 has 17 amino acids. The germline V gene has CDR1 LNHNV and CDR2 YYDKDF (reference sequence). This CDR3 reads CATSRQQGAISGNTIYF. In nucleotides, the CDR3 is TGTGCCACCAGCAGACAACAGGGGGCGATCTCTGGAAACACCATATATTTT.

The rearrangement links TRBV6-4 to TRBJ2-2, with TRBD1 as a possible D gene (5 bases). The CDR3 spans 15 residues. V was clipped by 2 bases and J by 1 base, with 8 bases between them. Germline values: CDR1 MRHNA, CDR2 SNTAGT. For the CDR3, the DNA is TGTGCCAGCAGTGACAAAGGACAGAACACCGGGGAGCTGTTTTTT. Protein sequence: CASSDKGQNTGELFF.

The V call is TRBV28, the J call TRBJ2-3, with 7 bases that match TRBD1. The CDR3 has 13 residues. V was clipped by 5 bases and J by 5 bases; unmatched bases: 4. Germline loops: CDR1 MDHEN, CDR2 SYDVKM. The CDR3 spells CASSAGQVDTQYF. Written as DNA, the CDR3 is TGTGCCAGCAGTGCTGGACAGGTAGATACGCAGTATTTT.

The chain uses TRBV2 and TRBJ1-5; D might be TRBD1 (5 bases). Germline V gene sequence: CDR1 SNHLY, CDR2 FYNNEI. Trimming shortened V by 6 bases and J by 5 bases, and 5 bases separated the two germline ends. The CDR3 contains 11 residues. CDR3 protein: CASSRDQPQHF. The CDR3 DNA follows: TGTGCCAGCAGCAGGGATCAGCCCCAGCATTTT.

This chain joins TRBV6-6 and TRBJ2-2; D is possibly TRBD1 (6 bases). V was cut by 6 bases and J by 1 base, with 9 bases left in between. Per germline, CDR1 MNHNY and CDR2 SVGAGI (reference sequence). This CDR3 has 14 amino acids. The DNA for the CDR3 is TGTGCCAGCAGGACGGGACAGAACACCGGGGAGCTGTTTTTT. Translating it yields CASRTGQNTGELFF.

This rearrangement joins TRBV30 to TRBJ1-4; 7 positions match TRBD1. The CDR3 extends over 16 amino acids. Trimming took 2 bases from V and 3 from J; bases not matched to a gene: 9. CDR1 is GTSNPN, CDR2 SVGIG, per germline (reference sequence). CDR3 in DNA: TGTGCCTGGAGTCGGACAGGATGGTTGGCTAATGAAAAACTGTTTTTT. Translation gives CAWSRTGWLANEKLFF. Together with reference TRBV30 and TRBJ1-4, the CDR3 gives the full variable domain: SQTIHQWPATLVQPVGSPLSLECTVEGTSNPNLYWYRQAAGRGLQLLFYSVGIGQISSEVPQNLSASRPQDRQFILSSKKLLLSDSGFYLCAWSRTGWLANEKLFFGSGTQLSVL.

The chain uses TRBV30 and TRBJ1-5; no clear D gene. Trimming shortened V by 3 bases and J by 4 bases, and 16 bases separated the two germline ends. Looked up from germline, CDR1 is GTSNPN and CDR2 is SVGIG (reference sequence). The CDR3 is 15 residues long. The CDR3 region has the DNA TGTGCCTGGAGGTCTGTAGCTTCCGGGAATCAGCCCCAGCATTTT. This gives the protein CAWRSVASGNQPQHF.

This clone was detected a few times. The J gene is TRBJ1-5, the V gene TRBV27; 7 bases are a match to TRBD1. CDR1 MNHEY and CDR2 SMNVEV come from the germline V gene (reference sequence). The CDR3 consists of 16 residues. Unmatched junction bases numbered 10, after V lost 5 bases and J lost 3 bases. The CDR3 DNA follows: TGTGCCAGCAGTACACTCGGAGGGGGCATCAATCAGCCCCAGCATTTT. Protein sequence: CASSTLGGGINQPQHF.

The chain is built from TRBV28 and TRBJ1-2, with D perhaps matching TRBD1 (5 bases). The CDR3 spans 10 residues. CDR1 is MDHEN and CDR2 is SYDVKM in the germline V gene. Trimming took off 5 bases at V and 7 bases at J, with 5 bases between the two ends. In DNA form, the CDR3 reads TGTGCCAGCAGTCAGGGTGGCTACACCTTC. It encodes CASSQGGYTF.

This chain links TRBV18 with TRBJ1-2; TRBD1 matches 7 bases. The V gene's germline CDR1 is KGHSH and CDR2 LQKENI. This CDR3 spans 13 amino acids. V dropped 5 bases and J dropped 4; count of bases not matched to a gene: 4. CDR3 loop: CASSSGGSYGYTF. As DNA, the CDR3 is TGTGCCAGCTCATCAGGGGGGAGCTATGGCTACACCTTC.

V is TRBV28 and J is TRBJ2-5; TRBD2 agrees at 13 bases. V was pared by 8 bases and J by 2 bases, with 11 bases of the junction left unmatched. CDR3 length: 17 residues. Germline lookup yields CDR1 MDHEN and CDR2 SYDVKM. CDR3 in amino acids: CASGGLAGWGTQETQYF. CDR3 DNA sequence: TGTGCCAGCGGGGGACTAGCGGGGTGGGGAACTCAAGAGACCCAGTACTTC.

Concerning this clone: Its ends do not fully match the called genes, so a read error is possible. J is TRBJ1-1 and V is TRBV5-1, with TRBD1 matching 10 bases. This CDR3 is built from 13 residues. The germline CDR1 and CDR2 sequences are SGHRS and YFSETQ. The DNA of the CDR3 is TGCGCCAGCAGTTTGGAGGGACAGGGGGAAGCTTTCTTT. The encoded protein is CASSLEGQGEAFF.

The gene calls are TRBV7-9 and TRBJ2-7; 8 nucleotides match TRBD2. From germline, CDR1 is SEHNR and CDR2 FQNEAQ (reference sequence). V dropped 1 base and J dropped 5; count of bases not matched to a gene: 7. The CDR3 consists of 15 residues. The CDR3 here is CASSLEGTSGNEQYF. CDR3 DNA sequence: TGTGCCAGCAGCTTAGAAGGTACTAGCGGTAACGAGCAGTACTTC.

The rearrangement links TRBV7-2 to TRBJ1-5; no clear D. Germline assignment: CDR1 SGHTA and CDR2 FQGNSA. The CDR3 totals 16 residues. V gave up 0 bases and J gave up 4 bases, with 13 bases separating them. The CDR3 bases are TGTGCCAGCAGCTTAGCGGGCCCTTTCCCAAATCAGCCCCAGCATTTT. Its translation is CASSLAGPFPNQPQHF.

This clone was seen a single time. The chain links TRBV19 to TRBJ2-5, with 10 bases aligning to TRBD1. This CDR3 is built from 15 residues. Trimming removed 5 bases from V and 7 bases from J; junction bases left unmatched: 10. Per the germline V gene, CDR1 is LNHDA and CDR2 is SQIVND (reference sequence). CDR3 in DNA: TGTGCCAGTAGTCCGAAGACAGGGGGCGCGGGGACCCAGTACTTC. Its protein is CASSPKTGGAGTQYF.

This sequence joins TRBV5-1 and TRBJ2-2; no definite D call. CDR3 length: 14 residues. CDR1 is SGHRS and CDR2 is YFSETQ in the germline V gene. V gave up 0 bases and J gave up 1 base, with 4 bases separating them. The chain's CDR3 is CASSLDQNTGELFF. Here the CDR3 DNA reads TGCGCCAGCAGCTTGGATCAGAACACCGGGGAGCTGTTTTTT. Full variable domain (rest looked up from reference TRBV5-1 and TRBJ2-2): KAGVTQTPRYLIKTRGQQVTLSCSPISGHRSVSWYQQTPGQGLQFLFEYFSETQRNKGNFPGRFSGRQFSNSRSEMNVSTLELGDSALYLCASSLDQNTGELFFGEGSRLTVL.

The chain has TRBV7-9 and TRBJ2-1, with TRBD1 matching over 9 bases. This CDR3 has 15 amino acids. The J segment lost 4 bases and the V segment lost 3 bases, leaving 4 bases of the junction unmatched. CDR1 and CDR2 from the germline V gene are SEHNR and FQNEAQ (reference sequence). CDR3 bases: TGTGCCAGCAGCTTGGGACAGGGAACTTACAATGAGCAGTTCTTC. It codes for CASSLGQGTYNEQFF.

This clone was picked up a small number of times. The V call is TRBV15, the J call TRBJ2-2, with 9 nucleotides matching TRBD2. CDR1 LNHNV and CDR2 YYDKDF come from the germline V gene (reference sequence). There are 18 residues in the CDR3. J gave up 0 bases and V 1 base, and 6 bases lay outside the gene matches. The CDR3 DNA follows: TGTGCCACCAGCAGAGTGAATAGCGGGGGTTCGAACACCGGGGAGCTGTTTTTT. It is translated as CATSRVNSGGSNTGELFF.

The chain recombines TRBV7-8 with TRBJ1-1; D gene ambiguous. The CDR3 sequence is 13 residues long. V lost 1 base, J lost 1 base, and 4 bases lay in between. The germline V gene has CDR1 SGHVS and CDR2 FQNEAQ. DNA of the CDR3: TGTGCCAGCAGCTTAGTCGGGAACACTGAAGCTTTCTTT. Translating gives CASSLVGNTEAFF.

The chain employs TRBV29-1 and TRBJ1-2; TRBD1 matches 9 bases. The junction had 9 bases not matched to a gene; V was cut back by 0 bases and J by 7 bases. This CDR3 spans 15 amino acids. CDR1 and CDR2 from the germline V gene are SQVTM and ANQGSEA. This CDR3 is CSVEEPGQGRLGYTF. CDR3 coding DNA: TGCAGCGTTGAAGAACCGGGACAGGGACGCCTTGGCTACACCTTC.

CDR3 bases: TGTGCCAGCAGCCCAAGGGGGGGCGCGGTGGATACGCAGTATTTT. This translates into CASSPRGGAVDTQYF. The J gene is TRBJ2-3, the V gene TRBV6-5; possible D gene TRBD2, 7 bases. V shed 6 bases and J shed 6 bases, with 19 bases lying between them. The V gene's germline CDR1 is MNHEY and CDR2 SVGAGI. This CDR3 region has 15 residues.

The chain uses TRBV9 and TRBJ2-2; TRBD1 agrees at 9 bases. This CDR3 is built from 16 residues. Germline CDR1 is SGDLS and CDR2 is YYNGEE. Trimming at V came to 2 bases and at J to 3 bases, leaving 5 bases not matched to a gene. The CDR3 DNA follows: TGTGCCAGCAGCGTTAGTGGACAGGGGTACACCGGGGAGCTGTTTTTT. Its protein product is CASSVSGQGYTGELFF.